This T cell receptor (beta chain) was captured in a study of control samples from healthy donors and cancer patients. Using immunoSEQ multiplex PCR, the repertoire was profiled, and TCRdb retains in-frame clones only, with some absent. The sample shows fewer than 90,000 clones, roughly 92% of them seen only once. The clonotype was recovered from a woman between 35 and 50 years old in good health. Sequencing was carried out using blood.

Written as DNA, the CDR3 is TGTGCCAGCAGCGTAGGACTAGCGGGAGATGCAGATACGCAGTATTTT. Residues: CASSVGLAGDADTQYF. This chain joins TRBV9 and TRBJ2-3; the match to TRBD2 covers 12 bases. Germline V gene data show CDR1 as SGDLS and CDR2 as YYNGEE. CDR3 length equals 16 residues. J was trimmed by 4 bases and V by 0 bases; bases with no gene match: 3.